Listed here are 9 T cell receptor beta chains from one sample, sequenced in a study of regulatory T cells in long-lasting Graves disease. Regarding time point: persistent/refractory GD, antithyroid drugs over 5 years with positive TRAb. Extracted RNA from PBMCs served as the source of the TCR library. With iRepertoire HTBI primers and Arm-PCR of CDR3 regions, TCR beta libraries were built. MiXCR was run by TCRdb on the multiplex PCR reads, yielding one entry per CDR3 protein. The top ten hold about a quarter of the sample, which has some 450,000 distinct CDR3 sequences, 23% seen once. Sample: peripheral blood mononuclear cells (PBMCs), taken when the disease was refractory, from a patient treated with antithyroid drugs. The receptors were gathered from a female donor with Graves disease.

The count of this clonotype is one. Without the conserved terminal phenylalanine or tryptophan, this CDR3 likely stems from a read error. The CDR3 protein is CASSLRGFNSPLHI. The CDR3, as DNA: TGTGCCAGCAGTTTACGTGGATTCAATTCACCCCTCCACATT. The genes are TRBV12-3 or TRBV12-4 and TRBJ1-6; D uncertain. The V and J ends lost 2 bases and 7 bases respectively, with 9 bases between them. This CDR3 is built from 14 residues.

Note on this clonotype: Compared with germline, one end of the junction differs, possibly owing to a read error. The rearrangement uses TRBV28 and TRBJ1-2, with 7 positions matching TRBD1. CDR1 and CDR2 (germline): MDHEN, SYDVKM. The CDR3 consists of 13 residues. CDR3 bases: TGTGCCGGCAGTGTAACAGGGGTGGGAGGCTACACCTTC. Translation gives CAGSVTGVGGYTF.

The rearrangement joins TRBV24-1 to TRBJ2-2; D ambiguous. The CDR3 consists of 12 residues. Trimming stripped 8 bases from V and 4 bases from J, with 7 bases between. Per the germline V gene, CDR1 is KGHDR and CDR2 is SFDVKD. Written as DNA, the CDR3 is TGTGCCACCATTGACGGCACCGGGGAGCTGTTTTTT. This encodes CATIDGTGELFF.

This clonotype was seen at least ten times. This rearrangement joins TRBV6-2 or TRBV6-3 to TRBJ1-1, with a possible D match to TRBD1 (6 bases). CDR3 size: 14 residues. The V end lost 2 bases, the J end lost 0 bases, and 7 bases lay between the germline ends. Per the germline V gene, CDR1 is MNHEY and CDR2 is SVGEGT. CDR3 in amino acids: CASSYTGMNTEAFF. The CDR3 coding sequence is TGTGCCAGCAGTTACACAGGGATGAACACTGAAGCTTTCTTT.

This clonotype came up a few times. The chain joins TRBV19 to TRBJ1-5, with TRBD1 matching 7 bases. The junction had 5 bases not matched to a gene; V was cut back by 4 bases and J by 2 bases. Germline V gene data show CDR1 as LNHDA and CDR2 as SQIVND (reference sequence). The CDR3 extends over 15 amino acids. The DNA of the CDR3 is TGTGCCAGTAGTACCAGGGACAGAGGCAATCAGCCCCAGCATTTT. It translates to CASSTRDRGNQPQHF.

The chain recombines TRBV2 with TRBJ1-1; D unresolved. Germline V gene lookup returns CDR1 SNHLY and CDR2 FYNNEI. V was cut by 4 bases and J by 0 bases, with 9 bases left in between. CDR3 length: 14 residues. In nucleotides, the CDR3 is TGTGCCAGCAGTGTTCAGGCGGTGAACACTGAAGCTTTCTTT. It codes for CASSVQAVNTEAFF.

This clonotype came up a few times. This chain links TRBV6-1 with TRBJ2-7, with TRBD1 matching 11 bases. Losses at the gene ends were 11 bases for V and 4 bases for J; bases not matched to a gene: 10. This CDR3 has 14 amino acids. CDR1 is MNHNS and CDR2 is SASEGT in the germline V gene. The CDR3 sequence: CAAYGQGAKYEQYF. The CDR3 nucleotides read TGTGCCGCCTACGGACAGGGGGCGAAATACGAGCAGTACTTC.

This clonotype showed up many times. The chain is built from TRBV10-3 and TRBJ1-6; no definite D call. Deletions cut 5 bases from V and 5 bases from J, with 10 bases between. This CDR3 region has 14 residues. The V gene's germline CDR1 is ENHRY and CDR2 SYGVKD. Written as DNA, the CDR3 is TGTGCCATCAGTCTAGACACAGATAATTCACCCCTCCACTTT. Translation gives CAISLDTDNSPLHF.

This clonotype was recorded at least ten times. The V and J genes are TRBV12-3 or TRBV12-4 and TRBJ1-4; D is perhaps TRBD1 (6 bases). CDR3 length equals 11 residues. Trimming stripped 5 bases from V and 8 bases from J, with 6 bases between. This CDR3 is CASSQGEKLFF. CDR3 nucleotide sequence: TGTGCCAGCAGTCAGGGGGAAAAACTGTTTTTT.